One and the same sample provided the 22 T cell receptor beta chains below, sequenced in a study of cytomegalovirus exposure and HLA in healthy donors. The PCR employed 60 Vbeta primers together with 13 Jbeta primers. Sequencing used immunoSEQ multiplex PCR; TCRdb keeps in-frame clones, though not all of them. The table has 150,000 to 200,000 clones, around 77% seen once; the top ten hold 2% to 2.5%. Sequencing was done on a sample of PBMCs. These receptors originate from a man aged 60-69 years in good health and CMV-seronegative.

CDR3 residues: CASSLLAGDLTDTQYF. The CDR3 DNA reads as TGTGCCAGCTCTCTTCTAGCGGGAGACCTCACAGATACGCAGTATTTT. This chain connects TRBV18 to TRBJ2-3; TRBD2 matches 10 bases. CDR3 size: 16 residues. Losses at the gene ends were 6 bases for V and 2 bases for J; bases not matched to a gene: 8. Germline V gene sequence: CDR1 KGHSH, CDR2 LQKENI. Full variable domain (rest looked up from reference TRBV18 and TRBJ2-3): NAGVMQNPRHLVRRRGQEARLRCSPMKGHSHVYWYRQLPEEGLKFMVYLQKENIIDESGMPKERFSAEFPKEGPSILRIQQVVRGDSAAYFCASSLLAGDLTDTQYFGPGTRLTVL.

This clone came up once. The J gene is TRBJ1-5, the V gene TRBV6-6; a weak D match, TRBD1 (5 bases). Germline CDR1 reads MNHNY; CDR2 reads SVGAGI (reference sequence). V was clipped by 2 bases and J by 7 bases, with 12 bases between them. The CDR3 covers 14 residues. This CDR3 is CASSYAGGEQPQHF. CDR3 nucleotides: TGTGCCAGCAGTTACGCGGGGGGGGAGCAGCCCCAGCATTTT.

The chain carries TRBV7-8 and TRBJ2-2, with a tentative D call TRBD2 (5 bases). The CDR3 runs to 16 residues. V dropped 5 bases and J dropped 4 bases, with 17 bases sitting between them. Germline lookup yields CDR1 SGHVS and CDR2 FQNEAQ. CDR3 residues: CASSPRGAAGTGELFF. CDR3 nucleotides: TGTGCCAGCAGCCCGCGTGGAGCGGCGGGCACCGGGGAGCTGTTTTTT.

This clone appeared a single time. The V gene is TRBV7-8, the J gene TRBJ1-1, with TRBD1 matching over 8 bases. The J segment lost 4 bases and the V segment lost 5 bases, leaving 9 bases of the junction unmatched. Germline values: CDR1 SGHVS, CDR2 FQNEAQ. CDR3 length: 15 residues. CDR3 sequence reads: CASSALTGVGTEAFF. CDR3 DNA sequence: TGTGCCAGCAGCGCACTGACAGGGGTAGGCACTGAAGCTTTCTTT.

This clone was observed a few times. The chain links TRBV6-5 to TRBJ1-4; tentatively, D is TRBD1 (6 bases). The CDR3 runs to 15 residues. Germline CDR1 MNHEY, CDR2 SVGAGI. Deletions cut 6 bases from V and 4 bases from J, with 15 bases between. The CDR3 loop reads CASRSRQANNEKLFF. CDR3 DNA sequence: TGTGCCAGCAGATCCCGACAGGCCAATAATGAAAAACTGTTTTTT.

This chain uses TRBV5-4 with TRBJ1-1, with 8 bases identical to TRBD1. From germline, CDR1 is SGHNT and CDR2 YYREEE (reference sequence). This CDR3 comprises 14 residues. With V trimmed by 4 bases and J by 4 bases, 6 bases remained unmatched. In nucleotides, the CDR3 is TGTGCCAGCAGCCTTAAAACAGGGGGCACTGAAGCTTTCTTT. This sequence encodes CASSLKTGGTEAFF.

This rearrangement joins TRBV5-1 to TRBJ1-2; 11 nucleotides match TRBD1. Germline V CDR1 and CDR2: SGHRS, YFSETQ. The CDR3 has 17 residues. V shed 2 bases and J 3 bases; nucleotides not matched to a gene: 9. As DNA, the CDR3 is TGCGCCAGCAGCTTTCAAGCGGGACAGGGGGAGGACTATGGCTACACCTTC. It yields the protein CASSFQAGQGEDYGYTF.

This clone occurred once. The chain recombines TRBV2 with TRBJ1-1; D not resolved. CDR1 SNHLY and CDR2 FYNNEI come from the germline V gene. V shed 0 bases and J shed 0 bases, with 11 bases lying between them. The CDR3 consists of 16 residues. The CDR3 sequence: CASSEARGLVNTEAFF. CDR3 nucleotides: TGTGCCAGCAGTGAAGCGCGAGGGTTGGTGAACACTGAAGCTTTCTTT.

The chain combines TRBV19 with TRBJ1-5; 9 nucleotides align to TRBD1. The germline V gene has CDR1 LNHDA and CDR2 SQIVND (reference sequence). The CDR3 has 15 residues. Trimming removed 6 bases from V and 5 bases from J; junction bases left unmatched: 8. The CDR3 here is CASRRDREVDQPQHF. The CDR3 nucleotides read TGTGCCAGTAGACGGGACAGGGAAGTCGATCAGCCCCAGCATTTT.

The J gene is TRBJ2-5, the V gene TRBV30; 8 bases align to TRBD2. Germline lookup yields CDR1 GTSNPN and CDR2 SVGIG (reference sequence). The CDR3 extends over 18 amino acids. Trimming took 0 bases from V and 5 from J; bases not matched to a gene: 17. The DNA for the CDR3 is TGTGCCTGGAGTGTTCCCACAATTCTCAATAGCGGGACTGAGACCCAGTACTTC. Translating gives CAWSVPTILNSGTETQYF.

This clone was counted a single time. The J gene is TRBJ2-7, the V gene TRBV6-6; D call uncertain. This CDR3 has 14 residues. V was shortened by 6 bases and J by 2 bases, with 14 bases between the two germline ends. CDR1 is MNHNY, CDR2 SVGAGI, per germline (reference sequence). The chain's CDR3 is CASSMTRKTYEQYF. CDR3 sequence (DNA): TGTGCCAGCAGCATGACACGGAAGACCTACGAGCAGTACTTC.

In DNA, the CDR3 is TGTGCCAGCAGTGCATCAAGACTAGACGTGGGGGAGCTGTTTTTT. It codes for CASSASRLDVGELFF. This sequence joins TRBV6-6 and TRBJ2-2, with D possibly TRBD2 on 6 matching bases. V lost 5 bases and J lost 8, with 18 bases in between. The CDR3 has 15 amino acids. Germline lookup yields CDR1 MNHNY and CDR2 SVGAGI (reference sequence).

In this sample, this clone turned up a few times. The chain has TRBV14 and TRBJ2-3; 7 nucleotides match TRBD2. The ends lost 0 bases at V and 5 bases at J; junction bases unmatched: 8. Germline-derived CDR1 and CDR2 are SGHDN and FVKESK. This CDR3 has 16 residues. The CDR3: CASSQEWAGVKDTQYF. The CDR3 DNA reads as TGTGCCAGCAGCCAAGAATGGGCGGGAGTCAAAGATACGCAGTATTTT.

The chain combines TRBV28 with TRBJ2-3, with 15 bases that match TRBD2. Losses at the gene ends were 4 bases for V and 0 bases for J; bases not matched to a gene: 2. The CDR3 is made up of 17 amino acids. Germline CDR1 reads MDHEN; CDR2 reads SYDVKM. The CDR3 DNA follows: TGTGCCAGCAGTTGGACTAGCGGGAGGGCTAGCACAGATACGCAGTATTTT. This gives the protein CASSWTSGRASTDTQYF.

The genes are TRBV2 and TRBJ2-2, with 10 bases lining up with TRBD1. V was clipped by 4 bases and J by 5 bases; unmatched bases: 7. CDR1 and CDR2 (germline): SNHLY, FYNNEI. This CDR3 is 16 amino acids long. The CDR3 nucleotides are TGTGCCAGCAGTGGAACGACAGGGGGCGCGACCGGGGAGCTGTTTTTT. Translating gives CASSGTTGGATGELFF. The full variable domain, its missing parts supplied by reference TRBV2 and TRBJ2-2, is EPEVTQTPSHQVTQMGQEVILRCVPISNHLYFYWYRQILGQKVEFLVSFYNNEISEKSEIFDDQFSVERPDGSNFTLKIRSTKLEDSAMYFCASSGTTGGATGELFFGEGSRLTVL.

The rearrangement joins TRBV6-1 to TRBJ2-1; no clear D gene. Germline assignment: CDR1 MNHNS and CDR2 SASEGT. V was shortened by 3 bases and J by 0 bases, with 9 bases between the two germline ends. This CDR3 is built from 15 residues. The CDR3, as DNA: TGTGCCAGCAGTGAGACTCAAGGCTCCTACAATGAGCAGTTCTTC. Its translation: CASSETQGSYNEQFF.

The chain carries TRBV11-2 and TRBJ1-3; D unclear. Germline V gene sequence: CDR1 SGHAT, CDR2 FQNNGV. V shed 5 bases and J shed 0 bases, with 17 bases lying between them. CDR3 length equals 17 residues. This CDR3 is CASSLSLHQISGNTIYF. In DNA form, the CDR3 reads TGTGCCAGCAGCCTATCCTTGCACCAAATCTCTGGAAACACCATATATTTT.

This clone was counted only a few times. The V call is TRBV27, the J call TRBJ2-1; TRBD2 agrees at 7 bases. Trimming removed 6 bases from V and 2 bases from J; junction bases left unmatched: 7. From germline, CDR1 is MNHEY and CDR2 SMNVEV (reference sequence). CDR3 length: 15 amino acids. CDR3 bases: TGTGCCAGCAGGATCAGCGGGAAAGCCTACAATGAGCAGTTCTTC. Its translation: CASRISGKAYNEQFF.

This rearrangement joins TRBV19 to TRBJ2-5, with 9 bases that match TRBD1. The germline V gene has CDR1 LNHDA and CDR2 SQIVND (reference sequence). The CDR3 is made up of 16 amino acids. Trimming took 3 bases from V and 5 from J; bases not matched to a gene: 10. As DNA, the CDR3 is TGTGCCAGTAGTATTCCTACAGGGGGCGATCGGGAGACCCAGTACTTC. Translating gives CASSIPTGGDRETQYF. Variable domain in full (rest from reference TRBV19 and TRBJ2-5): DGGITQSPKYLFRKEGQNVTLSCEQNLNHDAMYWYRQDPGQGLRLIYYSQIVNDFQKGDIAEGYSVSREKKESFPLTVTSAQKNPTAFYLCASSIPTGGDRETQYFGPGTRLLVL.

The genes are TRBV25-1 and TRBJ2-1, with a possible D match to TRBD1 (6 bases). The V gene's germline CDR1 is MGHDK and CDR2 SYGVNS. The V end was cut by 5 bases, the J end by 0 bases, with 8 bases between. The CDR3 consists of 14 residues. CDR3 region: CASSPTGSYNEQFF. As DNA, the CDR3 is TGTGCCAGCAGTCCGACAGGCTCCTACAATGAGCAGTTCTTC.

The chain is built from TRBV18 and TRBJ2-5, with D perhaps TRBD1 (6 bases). V was trimmed by 0 bases and J by 1 base, leaving 12 bases between them. Germline V gene lookup returns CDR1 KGHSH and CDR2 LQKENI. The CDR3 loop spans 16 amino acids. The CDR3 DNA follows: TGTGCCAGCTCACCACCTGGGGGCAGGGGCCAAGAGACCCAGTACTTC. Translated: CASSPPGGRGQETQYF.

The V gene is TRBV7-8, the J gene TRBJ2-5; D gene uncertain. Germline V gene sequence: CDR1 SGHVS, CDR2 FQNEAQ. With 1 base removed from V and 3 bases from J, the gap between germline ends came to 9 bases. The CDR3 length is 14 residues. Here the CDR3 reads CASSLGGNKETQYF. The CDR3 nucleotides read TGTGCCAGCAGCTTAGGAGGAAACAAAGAGACCCAGTACTTC.